This is a list of T cell receptor beta chains from one sample in a study of human T cells and chemical hapten exposure. MiXCR, applied by TCRdb to the RACE reads, yields one record per CDR3 protein. The data hold roughly 200,000 distinct CDR3 sequences, with under 30% observed a single time. Material: whole blood, obtained in connection with sensitization to the hapten diphenylcyclopropenone (DPC). The receptors originated from a woman aged 35 to 49 with alopecia areata. Some clones in this sample may be carry-over from other donors' samples. The CDR3 runs from the conserved cysteine through the conserved F or W. D genes are given only for firm matches. Some rows mark clone size as missing; the rest say once, few, many or name a class of expanded clone.

D gene	V gene	J gene	CDR3 length	clone size	CDR3 DNA	CDR3 protein
TRBD2	TRBV20-1	TRBJ2-7	14	many	TGCAGTGCTAGGCCCCTAGCGGGAGATTACGAGCAGTACTTC	CSARPLAGDYEQYF
NA	TRBV10-3	TRBJ1-2	14	few	TGTGCCATCAGAGAGGGGGGATCTAACTATGGCTACACCTTC	CAIREGGSNYGYTF
TRBD2	TRBV6-5	TRBJ2-5	16	many	TGTGCCAGCAGCCCGGAAGCGGGAGAGCTCCAAGAGACCCAGTACTTC	CASSPEAGELQETQYF
TRBD1	TRBV5-1	TRBJ2-7	14	few	TGCGCCAGCAGCTTTGACAGGGCTCCCTACGAGCAGTACTTC	CASSFDRAPYEQYF
NA	TRBV7-2	TRBJ2-6	18	few	TGTGCCAGCAGCTCTCTACCGGGATGGGCTGGTGGGGCCAACGTCCTGACTTTC	CASSSLPGWAGGANVLTF
TRBD1	TRBV12-3/TRBV12-4	TRBJ1-4	15	NA	TGTGCCAGCAGTTTCGACAGGGGTACTAATGAAAAACTGTTTTTT	CASSFDRGTNEKLFF
NA	TRBV20-1	TRBJ1-2	12	few	TGCAGTGCTATTACCAGGGTTGAGGGCTACACCTTC	CSAITRVEGYTF
NA	TRBV6-5	TRBJ2-7	16	many	TGTGCCAGCAGTCTCTACCCACAGGGAGCCTCCTACGAGCAGTACTTC	CASSLYPQGASYEQYF
TRBD1	TRBV6-5	TRBJ1-4	16	few	TGTGCCAGCAGGGGACAGCCCGGCGTCACTAATGAAAAACTGTTTTTT	CASRGQPGVTNEKLFF
NA	TRBV7-9	TRBJ2-3	14	few	TGTGCCAGCAGCCAGGACCCCCGCGCAGATACGCAGTATTTT	CASSQDPRADTQYF
NA	TRBV6-1	TRBJ2-3	16	NA	TGTGCCAGCAGTCCCCAGGGGTGGTGGGACACAGATACGCAGTATTTT	CASSPQGWWDTDTQYF
TRBD2	TRBV27	TRBJ2-1	15	few	TGTGCCAGCAGTTTGCTAGCGGGATCGGGGGATGAGCAGTTCTTC	CASSLLAGSGDEQFF
NA	TRBV15	TRBJ2-1	13	few	TGTGCCACCAGCAGAGATATAAGGGATGAGCAGTTCTTC	CATSRDIRDEQFF
NA	TRBV6-1	TRBJ1-6	17	once	TGTGCCAGCAGTGTTTCACAAGGGGGAACCTTTCACTCACCCCTCCACTTT	CASSVSQGGTFHSPLHF
NA	TRBV3-1	TRBJ2-5	12	NA	TGTGCCAGCAGCCACGACCGAGAGACCCAGTACTTC	CASSHDRETQYF
TRBD2	TRBV7-2	TRBJ2-7	17	NA	TGTGCCAGCAGCTTAGGGTATGGTAGCGGGAGGGCGGGCGAGCAGTACTTC	CASSLGYGSGRAGEQYF
NA	TRBV9	TRBJ2-2	14	NA	TGTGCCAGCAGCGTAGGACTTGCCACCGGGGAGCTGTTTTTT	CASSVGLATGELFF
NA	TRBV6-5	TRBJ1-2	15	few	TGTGCCAGCAGTTCCAATCCCGGGACGAACTATGGCTACACCTTC	CASSSNPGTNYGYTF
NA	TRBV6-2/TRBV6-3	TRBJ2-2	15	NA	TGTGCCAGCAAACGGGCAGGGAATACTGGCGGGGAGCTGTTTTTT	CASKRAGNTGGELFF
NA	TRBV10-3	TRBJ2-3	16	NA	TGTGCCATCAGTGACCACAAGGATGGGGGCACAGATACGCAGTATTTT	CAISDHKDGGTDTQYF
NA	TRBV4-2	TRBJ2-4	14	NA	TGTGCCAGCAGCCAAGATCACCGGGCCCCCATTCAGTACTTC	CASSQDHRAPIQYF
NA	TRBV12-5	TRBJ2-7	15	few	TGTGCTAGTGGTTTGGACACAGGGCGCACCTACGAGCAGTACTTC	CASGLDTGRTYEQYF
TRBD1	TRBV7-2	TRBJ1-6	13	few	TGTGCCAGCAGCGCCACAGGGGAATCACCCCTCCACTTT	CASSATGESPLHF
NA	TRBV5-1	TRBJ2-3	16	NA	TGCGCCAGCAGCTCCGGACAGACCTCTAGCACAGATACGCAGTATTTT	CASSSGQTSSTDTQYF
TRBD1	TRBV2	TRBJ2-1	14	few	TGTGCCAGCAGGGACAGGACGGGGAGAGGAGAGCAGTTCTTC	CASRDRTGRGEQFF
TRBD1	TRBV29-1	TRBJ1-5	12	few	TGCAGCGTGGGGGGACAGGGAGAGCCCCAGCATTTT	CSVGGQGEPQHF